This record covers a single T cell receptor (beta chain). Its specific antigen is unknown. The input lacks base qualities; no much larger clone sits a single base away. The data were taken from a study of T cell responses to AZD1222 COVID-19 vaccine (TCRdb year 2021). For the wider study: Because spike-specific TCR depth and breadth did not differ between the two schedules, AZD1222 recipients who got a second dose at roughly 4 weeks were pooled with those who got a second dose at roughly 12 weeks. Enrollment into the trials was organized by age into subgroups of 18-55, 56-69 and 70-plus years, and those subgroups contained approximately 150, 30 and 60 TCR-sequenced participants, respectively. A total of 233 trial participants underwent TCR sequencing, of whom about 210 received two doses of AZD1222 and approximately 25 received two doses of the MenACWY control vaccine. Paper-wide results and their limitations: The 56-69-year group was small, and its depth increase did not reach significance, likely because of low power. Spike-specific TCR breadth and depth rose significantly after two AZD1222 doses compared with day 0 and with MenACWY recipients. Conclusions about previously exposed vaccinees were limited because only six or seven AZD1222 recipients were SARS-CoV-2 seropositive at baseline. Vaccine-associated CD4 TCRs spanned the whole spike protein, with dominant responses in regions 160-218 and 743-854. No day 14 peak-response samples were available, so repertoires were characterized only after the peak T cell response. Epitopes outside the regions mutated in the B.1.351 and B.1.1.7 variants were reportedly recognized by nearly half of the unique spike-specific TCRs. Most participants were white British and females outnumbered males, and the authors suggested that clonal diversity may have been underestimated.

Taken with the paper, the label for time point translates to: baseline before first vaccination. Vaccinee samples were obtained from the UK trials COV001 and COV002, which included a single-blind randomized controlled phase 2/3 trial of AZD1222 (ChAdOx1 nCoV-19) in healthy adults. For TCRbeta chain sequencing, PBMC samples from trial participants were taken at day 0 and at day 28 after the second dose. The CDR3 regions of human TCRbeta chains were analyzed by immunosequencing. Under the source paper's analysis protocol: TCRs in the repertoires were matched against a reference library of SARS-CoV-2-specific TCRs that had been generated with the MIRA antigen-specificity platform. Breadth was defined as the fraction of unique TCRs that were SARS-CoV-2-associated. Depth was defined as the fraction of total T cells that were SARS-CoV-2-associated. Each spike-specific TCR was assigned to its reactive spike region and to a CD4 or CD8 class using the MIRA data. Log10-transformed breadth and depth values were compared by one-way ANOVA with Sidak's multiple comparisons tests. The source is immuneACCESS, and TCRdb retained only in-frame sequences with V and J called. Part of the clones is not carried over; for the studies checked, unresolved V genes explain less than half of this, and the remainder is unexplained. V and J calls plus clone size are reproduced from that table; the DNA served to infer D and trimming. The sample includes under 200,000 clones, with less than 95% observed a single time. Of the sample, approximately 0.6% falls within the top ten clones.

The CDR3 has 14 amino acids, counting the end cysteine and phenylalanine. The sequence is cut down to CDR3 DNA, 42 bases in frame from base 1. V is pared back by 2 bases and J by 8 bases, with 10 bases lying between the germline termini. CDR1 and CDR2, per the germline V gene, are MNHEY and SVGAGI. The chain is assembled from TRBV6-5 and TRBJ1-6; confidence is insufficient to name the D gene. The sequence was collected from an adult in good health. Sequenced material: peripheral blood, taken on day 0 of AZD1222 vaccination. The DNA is TGTGCCAGCAGTTACGGTCATTTAGATTCACCCCTCCACTTT. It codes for CASSYGHLDSPLHF.